This TCR beta chain was sequenced during a study of blood T cell repertoires in COVID-19. The wider study: Samples of COVID-19 (acute and convalescent) were obtained from the United States, Italy and Spain. PBMCs, B-cell-depleted T cells, or T cells provided the cDNA or gDNA that made up the material.

Patients of the Seattle cohort, enrolled during active infection, were followed longitudinally. In the authors' methods: Nucleated cell counts were estimated from reference gene primer amplification. The data were produced by immunoSEQ multiplex PCR, yet TCRdb's version contains in-frame clones alone and is incomplete. V, J and clone size were drawn from that table, and D and trimming were deduced from the DNA. Of some 350,000 clones in the sample, 85% to 90% were seen once. V lost 5 bases and J lost 5; bases outside the gene matches: 9. This CDR3 comprises 15 residues. Germline V gene data show CDR1 as MNHEY and CDR2 as SVGEGT.

The sequence came from a woman between 45 and 60 years old with COVID-19, enrolled during active disease. Material for sequencing was peripheral blood. This chain joins TRBV6-2 or TRBV6-3 and TRBJ2-3, with TRBD2 matching over 8 bases. CDR3 sequence reads: CASSPAGAGQDTQYF. As DNA, the CDR3 is TGTGCCAGCAGTCCAGCGGGGGCGGGCCAAGATACGCAGTATTTT.